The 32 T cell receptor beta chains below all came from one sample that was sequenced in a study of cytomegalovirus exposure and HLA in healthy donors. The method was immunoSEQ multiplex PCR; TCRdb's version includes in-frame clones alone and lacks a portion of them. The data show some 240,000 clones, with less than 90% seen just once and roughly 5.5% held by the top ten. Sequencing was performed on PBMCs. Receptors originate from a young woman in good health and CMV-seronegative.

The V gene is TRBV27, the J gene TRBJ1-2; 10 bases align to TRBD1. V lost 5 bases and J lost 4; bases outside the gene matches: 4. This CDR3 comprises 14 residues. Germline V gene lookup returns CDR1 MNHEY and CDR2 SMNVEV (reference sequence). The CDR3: CASSPGDRGYGYTF. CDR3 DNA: TGTGCCAGCAGTCCCGGGGACAGGGGCTATGGCTACACCTTC.

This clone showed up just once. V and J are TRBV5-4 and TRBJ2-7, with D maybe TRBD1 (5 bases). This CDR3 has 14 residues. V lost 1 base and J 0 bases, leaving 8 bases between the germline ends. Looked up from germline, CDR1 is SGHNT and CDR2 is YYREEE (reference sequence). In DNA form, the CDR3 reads TGTGCCAGCAGCTTGACAGGCGCCTCCTACGAGCAGTACTTC. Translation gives CASSLTGASYEQYF.

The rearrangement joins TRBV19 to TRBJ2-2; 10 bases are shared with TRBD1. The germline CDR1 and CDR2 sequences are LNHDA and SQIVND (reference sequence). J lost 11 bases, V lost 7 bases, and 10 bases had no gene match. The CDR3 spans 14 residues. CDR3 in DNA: TGTGCCAGTACTCCGGGACAGGGGTTTGGTGAGCTGTTTTTT. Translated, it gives CASTPGQGFGELFF. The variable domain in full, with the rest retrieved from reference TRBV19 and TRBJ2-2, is DGGITQSPKYLFRKEGQNVTLSCEQNLNHDAMYWYRQDPGQGLRLIYYSQIVNDFQKGDIAEGYSVSREKKESFPLTVTSAQKNPTAFYLCASTPGQGFGELFFGEGSRLTVL.

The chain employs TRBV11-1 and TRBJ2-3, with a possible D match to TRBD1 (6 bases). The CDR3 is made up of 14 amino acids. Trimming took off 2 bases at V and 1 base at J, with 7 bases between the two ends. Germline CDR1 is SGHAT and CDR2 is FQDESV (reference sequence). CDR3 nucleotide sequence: TGTGCCAGCAGCTTAAGACAGGGCACAGATACGCAGTATTTT. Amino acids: CASSLRQGTDTQYF.

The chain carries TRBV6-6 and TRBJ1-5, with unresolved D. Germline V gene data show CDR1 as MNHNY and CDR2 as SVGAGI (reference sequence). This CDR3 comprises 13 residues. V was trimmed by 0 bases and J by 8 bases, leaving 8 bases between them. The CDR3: CASSYSVREPQHF. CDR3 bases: TGTGCCAGCAGTTACTCGGTTCGGGAGCCCCAGCATTTT.

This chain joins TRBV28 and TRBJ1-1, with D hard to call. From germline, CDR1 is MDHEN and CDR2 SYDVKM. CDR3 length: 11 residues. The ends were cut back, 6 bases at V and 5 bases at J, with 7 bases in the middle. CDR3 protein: CASSRETEAFF. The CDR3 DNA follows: TGTGCCAGCAGCCGGGAAACTGAAGCTTTCTTT.

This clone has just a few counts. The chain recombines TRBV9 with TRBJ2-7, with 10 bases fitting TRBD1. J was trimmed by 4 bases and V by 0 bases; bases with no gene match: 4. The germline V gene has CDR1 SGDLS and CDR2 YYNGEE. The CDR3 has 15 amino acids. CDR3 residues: CASSVEGTGEYEQYF. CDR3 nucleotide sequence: TGTGCCAGCAGCGTAGAGGGGACAGGGGAATACGAGCAGTACTTC.

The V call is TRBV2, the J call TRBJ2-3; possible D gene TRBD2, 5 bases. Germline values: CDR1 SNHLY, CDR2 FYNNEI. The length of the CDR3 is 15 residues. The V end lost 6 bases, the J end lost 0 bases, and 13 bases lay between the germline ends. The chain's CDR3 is CASRERFLSTDTQYF. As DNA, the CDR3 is TGTGCCAGCAGGGAGCGGTTCCTTAGCACAGATACGCAGTATTTT. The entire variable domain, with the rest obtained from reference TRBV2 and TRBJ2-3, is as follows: EPEVTQTPSHQVTQMGQEVILRCVPISNHLYFYWYRQILGQKVEFLVSFYNNEISEKSEIFDDQFSVERPDGSNFTLKIRSTKLEDSAMYFCASRERFLSTDTQYFGPGTRLTVL.

The CDR3 DNA follows: TGTGCCAGCACCGCGACTGAAAGGGGTAACACAGATACGCAGTATTTT. Translating it yields CASTATERGNTDTQYF. The rearrangement uses TRBV5-6 and TRBJ2-3, with D perhaps matching TRBD1 (5 bases). Germline V CDR1 and CDR2: SGHDT, YYEEEE. The CDR3 contains 16 residues. Trimming stripped 6 bases from V and 2 bases from J, with 19 bases between.

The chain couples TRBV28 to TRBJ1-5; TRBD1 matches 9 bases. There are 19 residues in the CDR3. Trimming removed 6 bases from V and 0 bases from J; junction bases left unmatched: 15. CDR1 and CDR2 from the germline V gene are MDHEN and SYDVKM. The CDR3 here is CASRGFMDRGHYSNQPQHF. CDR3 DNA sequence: TGTGCCAGCAGGGGGTTTATGGACAGGGGACATTATAGCAATCAGCCCCAGCATTTT.

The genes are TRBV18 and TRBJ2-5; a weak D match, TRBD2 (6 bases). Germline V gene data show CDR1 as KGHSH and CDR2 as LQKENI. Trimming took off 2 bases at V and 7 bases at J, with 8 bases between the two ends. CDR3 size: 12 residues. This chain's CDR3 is CASSPGEATQYF. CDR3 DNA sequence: TGTGCCAGCTCACCAGGGGAGGCGACCCAGTACTTC.

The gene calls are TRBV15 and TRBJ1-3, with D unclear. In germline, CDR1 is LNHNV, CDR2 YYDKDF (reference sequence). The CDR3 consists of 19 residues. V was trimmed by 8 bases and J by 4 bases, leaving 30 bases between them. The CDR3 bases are TGTGCCACCCATAGTAGTAGATCACTGCGCGCGGACCAAGGAAACACCATATATTTT. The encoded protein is CATHSSRSLRADQGNTIYF.

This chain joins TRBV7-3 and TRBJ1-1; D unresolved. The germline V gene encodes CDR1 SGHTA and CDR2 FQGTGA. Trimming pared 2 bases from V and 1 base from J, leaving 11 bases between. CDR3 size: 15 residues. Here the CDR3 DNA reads TGTGCCAGCAGCTTATCCAAAATACAGAACACTGAAGCTTTCTTT. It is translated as CASSLSKIQNTEAFF.

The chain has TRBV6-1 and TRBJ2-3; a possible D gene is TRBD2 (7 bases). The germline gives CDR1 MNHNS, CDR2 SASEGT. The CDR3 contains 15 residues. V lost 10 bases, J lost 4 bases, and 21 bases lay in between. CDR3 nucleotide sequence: TGTGCCACCTCGAGGGCGGGGAGGGGGGCAGATACGCAGTATTTT. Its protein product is CATSRAGRGADTQYF.

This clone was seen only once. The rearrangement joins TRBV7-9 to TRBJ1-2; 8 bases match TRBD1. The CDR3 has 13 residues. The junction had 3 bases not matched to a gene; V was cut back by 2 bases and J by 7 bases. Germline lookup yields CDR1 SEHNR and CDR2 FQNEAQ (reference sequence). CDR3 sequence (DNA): TGTGCCAGCAGCTTACGGGACAGGTCTGGCTACACCTTC. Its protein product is CASSLRDRSGYTF.

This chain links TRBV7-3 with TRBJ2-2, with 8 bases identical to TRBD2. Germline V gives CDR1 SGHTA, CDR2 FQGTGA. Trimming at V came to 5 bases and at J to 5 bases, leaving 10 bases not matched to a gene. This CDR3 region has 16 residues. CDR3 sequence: CASSPRGGAGTGELFF. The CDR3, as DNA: TGTGCCAGCAGCCCCCGGGGGGGGGCGGGAACCGGGGAGCTGTTTTTT.

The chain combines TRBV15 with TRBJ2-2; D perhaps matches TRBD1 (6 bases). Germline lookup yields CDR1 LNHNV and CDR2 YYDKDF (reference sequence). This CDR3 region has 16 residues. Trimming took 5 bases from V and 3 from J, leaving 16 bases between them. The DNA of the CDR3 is TGTGCCACCAGCGAGCCAGGGGCAGGGGACACCGGGGAGCTGTTTTTT. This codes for CATSEPGAGDTGELFF.

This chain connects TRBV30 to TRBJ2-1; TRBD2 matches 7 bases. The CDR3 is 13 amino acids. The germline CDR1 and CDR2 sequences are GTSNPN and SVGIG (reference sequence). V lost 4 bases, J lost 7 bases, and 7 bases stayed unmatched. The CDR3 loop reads CAWTAGGWNEQFF. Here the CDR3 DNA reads TGTGCCTGGACCGCCGGGGGGTGGAATGAGCAGTTCTTC.

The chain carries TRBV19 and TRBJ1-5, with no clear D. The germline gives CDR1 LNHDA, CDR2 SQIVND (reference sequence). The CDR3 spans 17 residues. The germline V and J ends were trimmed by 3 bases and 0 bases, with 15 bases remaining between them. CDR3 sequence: CASSILGQAFSNQPQHF. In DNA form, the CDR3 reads TGTGCCAGTAGTATCCTCGGCCAGGCCTTTAGCAATCAGCCCCAGCATTTT. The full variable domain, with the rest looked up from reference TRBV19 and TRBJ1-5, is DGGITQSPKYLFRKEGQNVTLSCEQNLNHDAMYWYRQDPGQGLRLIYYSQIVNDFQKGDIAEGYSVSREKKESFPLTVTSAQKNPTAFYLCASSILGQAFSNQPQHFGDGTRLSIL.

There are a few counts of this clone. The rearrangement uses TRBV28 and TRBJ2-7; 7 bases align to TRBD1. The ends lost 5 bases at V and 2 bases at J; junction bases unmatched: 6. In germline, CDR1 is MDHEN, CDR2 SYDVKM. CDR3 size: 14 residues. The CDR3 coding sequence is TGTGCCAGCAGTACGGACAGGTCTGCCTACGAGCAGTACTTC. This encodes CASSTDRSAYEQYF.

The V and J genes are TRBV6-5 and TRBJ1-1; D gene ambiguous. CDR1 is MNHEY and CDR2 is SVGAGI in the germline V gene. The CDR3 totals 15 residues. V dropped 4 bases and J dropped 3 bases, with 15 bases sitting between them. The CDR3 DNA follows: TGTGCCAGCAGTTTTGGGCCCCAGTTCGACACTGAAGCTTTCTTT. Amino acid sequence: CASSFGPQFDTEAFF.

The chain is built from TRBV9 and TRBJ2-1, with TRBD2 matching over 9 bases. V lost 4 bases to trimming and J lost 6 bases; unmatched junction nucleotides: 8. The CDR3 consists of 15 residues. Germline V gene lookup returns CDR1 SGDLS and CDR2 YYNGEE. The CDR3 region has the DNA TGTGCCAGCAGCCCCCCGGGACTAGCTGGCAATGAGCAGTTCTTC. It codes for CASSPPGLAGNEQFF.

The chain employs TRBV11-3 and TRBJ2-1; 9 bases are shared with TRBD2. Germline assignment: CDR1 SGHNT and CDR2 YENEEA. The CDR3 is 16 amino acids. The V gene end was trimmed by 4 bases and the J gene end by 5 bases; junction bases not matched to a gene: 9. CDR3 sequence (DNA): TGTGCCAGCAGCTCAGACGGGACTAGCATACACAATGAGCAGTTCTTC. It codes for CASSSDGTSIHNEQFF.

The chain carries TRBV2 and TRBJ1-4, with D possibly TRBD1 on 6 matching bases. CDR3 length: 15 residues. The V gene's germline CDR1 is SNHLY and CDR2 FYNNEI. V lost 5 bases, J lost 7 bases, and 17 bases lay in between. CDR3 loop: CASSPYRVQSEKLFF. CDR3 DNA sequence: TGTGCCAGCAGTCCCTACAGGGTCCAAAGTGAAAAACTGTTTTTT.

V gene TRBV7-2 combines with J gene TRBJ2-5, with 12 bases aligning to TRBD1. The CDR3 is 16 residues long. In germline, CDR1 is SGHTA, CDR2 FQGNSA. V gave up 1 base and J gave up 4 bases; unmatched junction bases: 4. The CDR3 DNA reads TGTGCCAGCAGCTTAGGGGGACAGGGGGCTGGAGAGACCCAGTACTTC. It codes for CASSLGGQGAGETQYF.

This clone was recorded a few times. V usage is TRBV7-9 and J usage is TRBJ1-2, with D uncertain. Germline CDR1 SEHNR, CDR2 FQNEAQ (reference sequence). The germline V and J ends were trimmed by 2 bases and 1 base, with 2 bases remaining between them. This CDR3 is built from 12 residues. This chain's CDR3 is CASSLINYGYTF. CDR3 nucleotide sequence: TGTGCCAGCAGCTTAATTAACTATGGCTACACCTTC.

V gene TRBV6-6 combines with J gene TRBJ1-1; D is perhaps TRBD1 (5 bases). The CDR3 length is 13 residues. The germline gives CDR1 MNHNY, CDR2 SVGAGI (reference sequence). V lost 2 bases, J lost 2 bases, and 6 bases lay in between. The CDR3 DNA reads TGTGCCAGCAGTTACGACAGAAACACTGAAGCTTTCTTT. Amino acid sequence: CASSYDRNTEAFF.

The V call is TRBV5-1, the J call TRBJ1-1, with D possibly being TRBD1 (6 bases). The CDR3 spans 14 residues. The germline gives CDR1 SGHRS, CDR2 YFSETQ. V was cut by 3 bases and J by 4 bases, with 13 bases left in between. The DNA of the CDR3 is TGCGCCAGCAGCTGGGGGGCAGATGCCACTGAAGCTTTCTTT. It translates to CASSWGADATEAFF.

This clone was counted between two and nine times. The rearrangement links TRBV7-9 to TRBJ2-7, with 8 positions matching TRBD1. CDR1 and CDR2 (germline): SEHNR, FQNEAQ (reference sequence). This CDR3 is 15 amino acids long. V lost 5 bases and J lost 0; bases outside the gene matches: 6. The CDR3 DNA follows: TGTGCCAGCAGCCTAGGACAGGGCCTCTCCTACGAGCAGTACTTC. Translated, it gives CASSLGQGLSYEQYF.

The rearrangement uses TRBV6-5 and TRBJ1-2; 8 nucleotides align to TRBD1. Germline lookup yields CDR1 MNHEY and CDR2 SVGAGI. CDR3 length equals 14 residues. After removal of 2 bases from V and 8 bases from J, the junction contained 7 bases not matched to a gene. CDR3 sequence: CASSYGTGGGGYTF. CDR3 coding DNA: TGTGCCAGCAGTTACGGAACAGGGGGAGGGGGCTACACCTTC.

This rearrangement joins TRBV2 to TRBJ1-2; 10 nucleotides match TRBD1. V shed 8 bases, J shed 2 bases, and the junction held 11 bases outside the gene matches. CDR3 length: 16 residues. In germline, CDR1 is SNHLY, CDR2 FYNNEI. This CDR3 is CASGTGTGVANYGYTF. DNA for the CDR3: TGTGCCAGCGGAACCGGGACAGGGGTAGCGAACTATGGCTACACCTTC.

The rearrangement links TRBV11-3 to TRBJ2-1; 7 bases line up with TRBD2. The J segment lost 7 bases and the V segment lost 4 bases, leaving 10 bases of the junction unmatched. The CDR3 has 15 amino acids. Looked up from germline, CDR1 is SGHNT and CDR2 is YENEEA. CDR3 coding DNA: TGTGCCAGCAGCTCCGGGACTACCCCCCTTAATGAGCAGTTCTTC. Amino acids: CASSSGTTPLNEQFF.